This TCR beta chain was documented in a study of T-cell memory formation after mild COVID-19. Study summary: TCR clustering was largely donor specific.

Per the germline V gene, CDR1 is SGDLS and CDR2 is YYNGEE. V lost 0 bases to trimming and J lost 4 bases, with 8 bases between them. CDR3 size: 13 residues. This clonotype was counted only a few times. Each CDR3 protein is one row after TCRdb ran MiXCR on the 5' RACE reads. This repertoire shows fewer than 450,000 distinct CDR3 sequences, approximately 21% found once; its top ten account for 9.5% to 15%. What was sequenced was PBMCs or a T cell subset sorted from them (not recorded which). This receptor was obtained from an adult woman who had mild COVID-19 (a few samples of this study predate the infection). Cell type and time point are not known. The rearrangement uses TRBV9 and TRBJ2-7; tentatively, D is TRBD1 (6 bases). As DNA, the CDR3 is TGTGCCAGCAGCGTAGATCAGGGGTACGAGCAGTACTTC. The encoded protein is CASSVDQGYEQYF.